These 26 T cell receptor beta chains share one sample of origin, sequenced in a study of T cell responses to AZD1222 COVID-19 vaccine. The table came from immunoSEQ multiplex PCR; TCRdb's copy has only in-frame clones and leaves some out. The sample carries under 200,000 clones, about 89% recorded once. The sequencing here drew on peripheral blood, taken on day 0 of MenACWY control vaccination. The receptors were gathered from an adult in good health.

This clone was counted only a few times. The V and J genes are TRBV7-2 and TRBJ1-1, with 7 nucleotides matching TRBD1. Looked up from germline, CDR1 is SGHTA and CDR2 is FQGNSA. Trimming cost V 4 bases and J 0 bases; bases outside gene matches: 2. CDR3 length equals 14 residues. CDR3 region: CASSWTGMNTEAFF. Written as DNA, the CDR3 is TGTGCCAGCAGCTGGACAGGTATGAACACTGAAGCTTTCTTT. Variable domain in full (rest from reference TRBV7-2 and TRBJ1-1): GAGVSQSPSNKVTEKGKDVELRCDPISGHTALYWYRQSLGQGLEFLIYFQGNSAPDKSGLPSDRFSAERTGGSVSTLTIQRTQQEDSAVYLCASSWTGMNTEAFFGQGTRLTVV.

This chain links TRBV25-1 with TRBJ2-3, with 7 bases fitting TRBD2. Looked up from germline, CDR1 is MGHDK and CDR2 is SYGVNS. This CDR3 has 13 residues. J gave up 6 bases and V 8 bases, and 8 bases lay outside the gene matches. The DNA for the CDR3 is TGTGCCAGCGGAGCGGGATTATCGGATACGCAGTATTTT. It is translated as CASGAGLSDTQYF.

The chain joins TRBV30 to TRBJ1-4; possibly TRBD1 for D (5 bases). Germline V gene lookup returns CDR1 GTSNPN and CDR2 SVGIG (reference sequence). Trimming stripped 5 bases from V and 7 bases from J, with 14 bases between. The CDR3 has 13 residues. The CDR3 DNA is TGTGCCTGGGGGGGTGGGGAAAGTGAAAAACTGTTTTTT. Translation gives CAWGGGESEKLFF.

V is TRBV2 and J is TRBJ2-5, with D possibly matching TRBD2 (7 bases). This CDR3 is built from 13 residues. Germline CDR1 reads SNHLY; CDR2 reads FYNNEI. Trimming cost V 9 bases and J 4 bases, with 15 bases left between them. The CDR3 DNA sequence: TGTGCCAGTTCCAGAGGGGGGGGAGAGACCCAGTACTTC. Residues: CASSRGGGETQYF.

The V gene is TRBV25-1, the J gene TRBJ2-2, with 9 bases lining up with TRBD2. V was clipped by 7 bases and J by 1 base; unmatched bases: 4. The CDR3 is 15 residues long. Germline-derived CDR1 and CDR2 are MGHDK and SYGVNS. The CDR3 bases are TGTGCCAGCACACGGACTAGCGAGAACACCGGGGAGCTGTTTTTT. Residues: CASTRTSENTGELFF. Looking up the rest from reference TRBV25-1 and TRBJ2-2 gives the full variable domain: EADIYQTPRYLVIGTGKKITLECSQTMGHDKMYWYQQDPGMELHLIHYSYGVNSTEKGDLSSESTVSRIRTEHFPLTLESARPSHTSQYLCASTRTSENTGELFFGEGSRLTVL.

This clone showed up just a few times. CDR3 bases: TGTGCCAGCAGCCTGTACGCTGCAACTTATAGCAATCAGCCCCAGCATTTT. It translates to CASSLYAATYSNQPQHF. V and J are TRBV7-4 and TRBJ1-5; D unresolved. The CDR3 sequence is 17 residues long. Germline V gives CDR1 SGHVT, CDR2 SQSDAQ. Trimming took off 5 bases at V and 0 bases at J, with 17 bases between the two ends.

This chain uses TRBV6-2 or TRBV6-3 with TRBJ2-5, with D unclear. TRBJ2-7 explains the end of the DNA better; the J call may be wrong. Per germline, CDR1 MNHEY and CDR2 SVGEGT. The CDR3 covers 17 residues. The CDR3 DNA reads TGTGCCAGCAGTTACGAAATCCAAACCGGTGCCCCCTACGAGCAGTACTTC. Encoded protein: CASSYEIQTGAPYEQYF.

J is TRBJ1-6 and V is TRBV10-1; D is ambiguous. With 7 bases removed from V and 9 bases from J, the gap between germline ends came to 4 bases. The germline V gene encodes CDR1 WNHNN and CDR2 SYGVQD (reference sequence). There are 10 residues in the CDR3. In DNA form, the CDR3 reads TGCGCCAGCATAGGTTCACCCCTCCACTTT. This codes for CASIGSPLHF.

The rearrangement links TRBV7-9 to TRBJ1-1, with 8 bases matching TRBD1. V shed 2 bases, J shed 0 bases, and the junction held 11 bases outside the gene matches. Germline lookup yields CDR1 SEHNR and CDR2 FQNEAQ (reference sequence). CDR3 size: 18 residues. The CDR3 protein is CASSLLGDRSDMNTEAFF. DNA for the CDR3: TGTGCCAGCAGCTTACTCGGGGACAGGAGTGACATGAACACTGAAGCTTTCTTT.

This clone has just one count. J is TRBJ1-3 and V is TRBV30; D remains unclear. The CDR3 extends over 13 amino acids. V lost 0 bases and J 3 bases, leaving 6 bases between the germline ends. Germline CDR1 and CDR2: GTSNPN and SVGIG (reference sequence). This CDR3 reads CAWSVVFGNTIYF. The CDR3, as DNA: TGTGCCTGGAGTGTAGTGTTTGGAAACACCATATATTTT.

J is TRBJ2-3 and V is TRBV27, with 8 bases matching TRBD1. V was clipped by 6 bases and J by 2 bases; unmatched bases: 10. The CDR3 sequence is 16 residues long. The germline V gene encodes CDR1 MNHEY and CDR2 SMNVEV (reference sequence). Here the CDR3 DNA reads TGTGCCAGCAGCCAATCCCGGACAGGGTCCACAGATACGCAGTATTTT. Its translation is CASSQSRTGSTDTQYF.

The chain links TRBV15 to TRBJ2-3, with D perhaps TRBD2 (7 bases). Per the germline V gene, CDR1 is LNHNV and CDR2 is YYDKDF (reference sequence). The CDR3 is 14 residues long. With 4 bases removed from V and 6 bases from J, the gap between germline ends came to 14 bases. CDR3 nucleotide sequence: TGTGCCACCAGCAAGGGGGGGGGTGCGGATACGCAGTATTTT. Encoded protein: CATSKGGGADTQYF.

The chain has TRBV7-2 and TRBJ1-1, with D possibly matching TRBD1 (5 bases). V was pared by 5 bases and J by 5 bases, with 15 bases between. CDR3 length: 14 amino acids. Germline CDR1 and CDR2: SGHTA and FQGNSA. In DNA, the CDR3 is TGTGCCAGCAGCCCGATGGGGGGAGGGACTGAAGCTTTCTTT. Its protein is CASSPMGGGTEAFF.

The CDR3 region has the DNA TGTGCCAGCAGCTCCACAGGGGAGGGGTACGAGCAGTACTTC. It is translated as CASSSTGEGYEQYF. The chain recombines TRBV5-6 with TRBJ2-7; D may be TRBD1 or TRBD2 (7 bases each). Germline V gene data show CDR1 as SGHDT and CDR2 as YYEEEE. V was pared by 3 bases and J by 4 bases, with 14 bases between. The CDR3 loop spans 14 amino acids. Based on the CDR3 plus reference TRBV5-6 and TRBJ2-7, the full variable domain is DAGVTQSPTHLIKTRGQQVTLRCSPKSGHDTVSWYQQALGQGPQFIFQYYEEEERQRGNFPDRFSGHQFPNYSSELNVNALLLGDSALYLCASSSTGEGYEQYFGPGTRLTVT.

The chain uses TRBV29-1 and TRBJ2-1; D gene uncertain. V was cut by 2 bases and J by 8 bases, with 10 bases left in between. CDR1 is SQVTM and CDR2 is ANQGSEA in the germline V gene. The CDR3 has 12 amino acids. The CDR3 nucleotides are TGCAGCGTTGAACTTTTTGGAGATGAGCAGTTCTTC. This encodes CSVELFGDEQFF.

The rearrangement uses TRBV7-3 and TRBJ2-3; 7 nucleotides line up with TRBD2. The germline gives CDR1 SGHTA, CDR2 FQGTGA. V dropped 0 bases and J dropped 7; count of bases not matched to a gene: 4. The CDR3 contains 14 residues. The DNA of the CDR3 is TGTGCCAGCAGCTTAACGGGAGGGCCCAATACGCAGTATTTT. Translating gives CASSLTGGPNTQYF.

This clone was picked up a small number of times. This chain links TRBV19 with TRBJ1-5; 7 nucleotides line up with TRBD1. CDR3 length: 14 amino acids. The germline gives CDR1 LNHDA, CDR2 SQIVND (reference sequence). V was pared by 9 bases and J by 0 bases, with 5 bases of the junction left unmatched. As DNA, the CDR3 is TGTGCCAGGTTCGACAGGGCTAGCAATCAGCCCCAGCATTTT. Its translation is CARFDRASNQPQHF.

V usage is TRBV24-1 and J usage is TRBJ1-5; D not certain. V lost 10 bases and J 3 bases, leaving 12 bases between the germline ends. This CDR3 has 13 residues. The germline gives CDR1 KGHDR, CDR2 SFDVKD. CDR3 coding DNA: TGTGCCACGGCGGGAGGATTCAATCAGCCCCAGCATTTT. Translated, it gives CATAGGFNQPQHF.

The chain has TRBV12-3 or TRBV12-4 and TRBJ1-1; maybe TRBD1 (6 bases). Deletions cut 5 bases from V and 7 bases from J, with 14 bases between. CDR3 length equals 13 residues. The CDR3 protein is CASSTRQGSEAFF. CDR3 DNA sequence: TGTGCCAGCAGTACGCGCCAGGGGAGTGAAGCTTTCTTT.

The chain combines TRBV10-3 with TRBJ2-2; perhaps TRBD1 as D (7 bases). The CDR3 has 15 residues. V dropped 4 bases and J dropped 0 bases, with 9 bases sitting between them. Germline CDR1 reads ENHRY; CDR2 reads SYGVKD. The CDR3 loop is CAISVRGANTGELFF. DNA for the CDR3: TGTGCCATCAGTGTCAGGGGGGCGAACACCGGGGAGCTGTTTTTT.

The rearrangement links TRBV11-3 to TRBJ2-1; D unclear. Germline V gene lookup returns CDR1 SGHNT and CDR2 YENEEA. This CDR3 has 13 residues. Trimming removed 5 bases at V and 8 bases at J, with 13 bases between. CDR3 residues: CASSHTAQDEQFF. The DNA of the CDR3 is TGTGCCAGCAGCCATACCGCCCAGGATGAGCAGTTCTTC.

The CDR3 loop is CASSKAGVHEQYF. CDR3 nucleotide sequence: TGTGCCAGCAGCAAGGCGGGTGTCCACGAGCAGTACTTC. The chain recombines TRBV5-6 with TRBJ2-7, with D possibly matching TRBD2 (5 bases). The CDR3 has 13 residues. The germline V gene encodes CDR1 SGHDT and CDR2 YYEEEE. V was pared by 4 bases and J by 5 bases, with 13 bases between.

The chain employs TRBV28 and TRBJ2-7; D might be TRBD2 (5 bases). This CDR3 spans 13 amino acids. V lost 8 bases and J lost 3, with 14 bases in between. The germline CDR1 and CDR2 sequences are MDHEN and SYDVKM. The CDR3 protein is CASSPTGIYEQYF. The CDR3 nucleotides are TGTGCCAGCTCCCCCACCGGGATCTACGAGCAGTACTTC.

This clone was picked up one time. The chain couples TRBV6-1 to TRBJ1-6, with D uncertain. Trimming pared 1 base from V and 0 bases from J, leaving 7 bases between. The CDR3 totals 16 residues. CDR1 MNHNS and CDR2 SASEGT come from the germline V gene. CDR3 coding DNA: TGTGCCAGCAGTGAAGACTGGAGCTCCTATAATTCACCCCTCCACTTT. This encodes CASSEDWSSYNSPLHF.

The CDR3 coding sequence is TGTGCCAGCAGCTTAGCTGCCAGCCTCGCCGACGGTTACTACGAGCAGTACTTC. Translated, it gives CASSLAASLADGYYEQYF. The J gene is TRBJ2-7, the V gene TRBV11-1; D gene ambiguous. Germline CDR1 and CDR2: SGHAT and FQDESV (reference sequence). The CDR3 spans 18 residues. The V gene lost 0 bases and the J gene lost 3 bases, with 21 bases spanning the gap.

The sample holds a few counts of this clone. The V and J genes are TRBV4-2 and TRBJ1-3; D perhaps matches TRBD1 (6 bases). This CDR3 spans 15 amino acids. Trimming took off 1 base at V and 0 bases at J, with 7 bases between the two ends. From germline, CDR1 is LGHNA and CDR2 YNFKEQ. CDR3 protein: CASSQARGSGNTIYF. In nucleotides, the CDR3 is TGTGCCAGCAGCCAAGCCAGGGGCTCTGGAAACACCATATATTTT.